This T cell receptor beta chain was sequenced during a study of cytomegalovirus exposure and HLA in healthy donors. Study-wide context: Of the donors genotyped, 398 in all, about 80% fell in the Caucasian-associated ancestry cluster.

The CDR3 runs 15 residues. CDR1 is SGHTS, CDR2 YDEGEE, per germline. V dropped 2 bases and J dropped 2; count of bases not matched to a gene: 3. The study ran its PCR with 60 Vbeta and 13 Jbeta primers. Some clones are missing from TCRdb's copy, which holds only in-frame ones; the method was immunoSEQ multiplex PCR. The repertoire holds about 130,000 clones, with about 10% as singletons. Healthy individuals who donated bone marrow served as the donors. The sample comprised PBMCs. This chain links TRBV5-8 with TRBJ2-7; 11 positions match TRBD1. This TCR was recovered from a man aged 45 to 65 in good health and CMV-seronegative. The CDR3 spells CASSFSGQGAYEQYF. CDR3 sequence (DNA): TGTGCCAGCAGCTTCTCGGGACAGGGGGCCTACGAGCAGTACTTC. Full variable domain (outside the CDR3, taken from reference TRBV5-8 and TRBJ2-7): EAGVTQSPTHLIKTRGQQATLRCSPISGHTSVYWYQQALGLGLQFLLWYDEGEERNRGNFPPRFSGRQFPNYSSELNVNALELEDSALYLCASSFSGQGAYEQYFGPGTRLTVT.